These 28 T cell receptor beta chains were sequenced from one sample in a study of T cell changes during pregnancy in multiple sclerosis. Produced via immunoSEQ multiplex PCR; TCRdb's table is partial and in-frame only. The table lists about 73,000 clones, roughly 90% of them singletons. This specimen consisted of peripheral blood, obtained after pregnancy. The receptor source for this set is a female donor in good health, enrolled as a control in a pregnancy study.

V gene TRBV5-1 combines with J gene TRBJ2-1; 11 bases line up with TRBD2. This CDR3 is 15 amino acids long. Germline CDR1 and CDR2: SGHRS and YFSETQ. V trimming: 3 bases; J trimming: 4 bases; junction bases outside the gene matches: 3. The CDR3 region is CASSSTSGGYNEQFF. The CDR3 DNA is TGCGCCAGCAGCTCCACTAGCGGGGGATACAATGAGCAGTTCTTC.

This rearrangement joins TRBV19 to TRBJ1-2; TRBD1 agrees at 11 bases. Germline-derived CDR1 and CDR2 are LNHDA and SQIVND (reference sequence). This CDR3 contains 22 residues. V lost 3 bases, J lost 2 bases, and 23 bases stayed unmatched. CDR3 coding DNA: TGTGCCAGTAGTATTAGTGGTCGGGACAGGGGGGGCAGATGGGGATTCAACTATGGCTACACCTTC. Translating it yields CASSISGRDRGGRWGFNYGYTF.

This chain uses TRBV21-1 with TRBJ1-2. TRBV21-1 is a pseudogene locus. This CDR3 has 15 residues. The CDR3 sequence is CASSKEEVENYGYTF. The DNA for the CDR3 is TGTGCCAGCAGCAAAGAGGAGGTGGAAAACTATGGCTACACCTTC.

The chain couples TRBV9 to TRBJ1-1, with TRBD1 identical over 9 bases. The CDR3 loop spans 17 amino acids. J gave up 0 bases and V 3 bases, and 9 bases lay outside the gene matches. The V gene's germline CDR1 is SGDLS and CDR2 YYNGEE. CDR3 sequence (DNA): TGTGCCAGCAGCGCCGGGGACAGGGTGGGGATGAACACTGAAGCTTTCTTT. Translation: CASSAGDRVGMNTEAFF.

In this sample, this clone turned up a few times. This sequence joins TRBV7-2 and TRBJ2-7; tentative D call: TRBD2 (5 bases). The CDR3 totals 18 residues. V shed 5 bases and J shed 0 bases, with 23 bases lying between them. Germline V lookup: CDR1 SGHTA, CDR2 FQGNSA. Written as DNA, the CDR3 is TGTGCCAGCAGCATCCTGTCACCGGCTAGCTCCAGCTCCTACGAGCAGTACTTC. Protein: CASSILSPASSSSYEQYF.

The chain carries TRBV6-5 and TRBJ2-7; 9 bases align to TRBD1. The V gene end was trimmed by 0 bases and the J gene end by 3 bases; junction bases not matched to a gene: 3. There are 15 residues in the CDR3. Germline CDR1 and CDR2: MNHEY and SVGAGI. The CDR3 region has the DNA TGTGCCAGCAGTTACTCCGGACAGGGGAACTACGAGCAGTACTTC. Its protein is CASSYSGQGNYEQYF.

The genes are TRBV18 and TRBJ1-4; 7 bases agree with TRBD1. CDR1 and CDR2 (germline): KGHSH, LQKENI. The ends lost 4 bases at V and 4 bases at J; junction bases unmatched: 6. The CDR3 sequence is 15 residues long. The CDR3 sequence is CASSRGQTFNEKLFF. CDR3 bases: TGTGCCAGCTCACGGGGACAGACTTTTAATGAAAAACTGTTTTTT.

This clone was observed a few times. A read error may produce the germline difference seen at one junction end. V gene TRBV4-1 combines with J gene TRBJ1-6; TRBD1 matches at 9 bases. CDR3 size: 15 residues. The germline V gene has CDR1 MGHRA and CDR2 YSYEKL. In DNA, the CDR3 is TGCGCCAGCAGCCAAGATTTTCTGGGTAGGGACAGGGTCGACTTT. Encoded protein: CASSQDFLGRDRVDF.

The chain joins TRBV11-2 to TRBJ2-1; 7 nucleotides match TRBD2. V was clipped by 5 bases and J by 3 bases; unmatched bases: 7. CDR3 size: 15 residues. Germline values: CDR1 SGHAT, CDR2 FQNNGV. CDR3 loop: CASSHLADNYNEQFF. The CDR3 DNA follows: TGTGCCAGCAGCCACCTAGCGGATAACTACAATGAGCAGTTCTTC.

Written as DNA, the CDR3 is TGTGCCAGCAGCGTAGGCGGGGGGGTCGTCAATGAGCAGTTCTTC. Its protein product is CASSVGGGVVNEQFF. The J gene is TRBJ2-1, the V gene TRBV9; 9 nucleotides line up with TRBD2. CDR1 is SGDLS and CDR2 is YYNGEE in the germline V gene. J gave up 6 bases and V 0 bases, and 4 bases lay outside the gene matches. The CDR3 consists of 15 residues.

V usage is TRBV19 and J usage is TRBJ1-2, with D possibly being TRBD1 (5 bases). Trimming shortened V by 6 bases and J by 8 bases, and 22 bases separated the two germline ends. CDR1 and CDR2 (germline): LNHDA, SQIVND (reference sequence). CDR3 length: 15 amino acids. The chain's CDR3 is CASRDRGTATEGYTF. DNA for the CDR3: TGTGCCAGTAGGGACCGGGGGACGGCCACGGAAGGCTACACCTTC.

This chain links TRBV7-9 with TRBJ2-7, with 8 bases lining up with TRBD1. V shed 5 bases and J 8 bases; nucleotides not matched to a gene: 8. CDR3 size: 13 residues. CDR1 is SEHNR and CDR2 is FQNEAQ in the germline V gene (reference sequence). The DNA of the CDR3 is TGTGCCAGCAGCCGAGGACAGGGAATAAAGCAGTACTTC. This encodes CASSRGQGIKQYF.

The chain has TRBV19 and TRBJ1-5; 9 bases map to TRBD1. This CDR3 region has 17 residues. V was pared by 7 bases and J by 7 bases, with 17 bases of the junction left unmatched. Germline loops: CDR1 LNHDA, CDR2 SQIVND (reference sequence). CDR3 in DNA: TGTGCCAGTACCGCGACCGATCGGGGGACAGGGCAACAGCCCCAGCATTTT. Translated: CASTATDRGTGQQPQHF.

The rearrangement uses TRBV27 and TRBJ2-1, with D perhaps matching TRBD2 (5 bases). Germline assignment: CDR1 MNHEY and CDR2 SMNVEV (reference sequence). Trimming left V 4 bases short and J 6 bases short, with 10 bases between. This CDR3 region has 13 residues. The CDR3 here is CASSSRASNEQFF. The CDR3, as DNA: TGTGCCAGCAGTTCGCGGGCTTCCAATGAGCAGTTCTTC.

The chain recombines TRBV6-1 with TRBJ2-3; possibly TRBD1 for D (6 bases). V dropped 4 bases and J dropped 1 base, with 9 bases sitting between them. CDR1 and CDR2 (germline): MNHNS, SASEGT. This CDR3 is 14 amino acids long. For the CDR3, the DNA is TGTGCCAGCAGTGTCAGGGGTGGCACAGATACGCAGTATTTT. It yields the protein CASSVRGGTDTQYF.

This clone was counted only a few times. The CDR3 spells CASSVVTSSGPGELFF. CDR3 nucleotides: TGTGCCAGCAGCGTAGTCACTAGCTCGGGACCCGGGGAGCTGTTTTTT. The chain couples TRBV9 to TRBJ2-2, with D perhaps matching TRBD2 (6 bases). V was clipped by 0 bases and J by 6 bases, with 15 bases between them. Germline CDR1 and CDR2: SGDLS and YYNGEE. This CDR3 is 16 amino acids long.

This chain joins TRBV6-5 and TRBJ2-1, with 11 nucleotides matching TRBD2. The CDR3 loop spans 15 amino acids. The trim removed 5 bases at V and 6 bases at J, leaving 6 bases unmatched. CDR1 MNHEY and CDR2 SVGAGI come from the germline V gene. CDR3 sequence reads: CASSPTSGTGNEQFF. The CDR3 nucleotides are TGTGCCAGCAGTCCGACTAGCGGGACCGGCAATGAGCAGTTCTTC.

The CDR3 sequence is CASSLGGGPNQPQHF. The CDR3 DNA sequence: TGTGCCAGCAGCTTAGGAGGGGGACCCAATCAGCCCCAGCATTTT. The chain links TRBV7-9 to TRBJ1-5, with TRBD1 as a possible D gene (6 bases). The CDR3 runs 15 residues. CDR1 is SEHNR and CDR2 is FQNEAQ in the germline V gene (reference sequence). Trimming removed 1 base at V and 3 bases at J, with 10 bases between.

The rearrangement joins TRBV19 to TRBJ2-7; 7 bases line up with TRBD1. The CDR3 sequence is 13 residues long. Germline V gives CDR1 LNHDA, CDR2 SQIVND (reference sequence). Trimming at V came to 4 bases and at J to 3 bases, leaving 3 bases not matched to a gene. CDR3: CASSKTGSYEQYF. CDR3 DNA: TGTGCCAGTAGTAAGACAGGGAGCTACGAGCAGTACTTC.

The V gene is TRBV19, the J gene TRBJ2-1; perhaps TRBD1 as D (6 bases). Germline values: CDR1 LNHDA, CDR2 SQIVND (reference sequence). V lost 2 bases to trimming and J lost 1 base, with 12 bases between them. The CDR3 consists of 16 residues. The CDR3 spells CASSIMGTQSYNEQFF. The CDR3 bases are TGTGCCAGTAGTATAATGGGGACACAATCCTACAATGAGCAGTTCTTC.

J is TRBJ1-5 and V is TRBV19, with 7 bases matching TRBD1. The CDR3 is 15 amino acids. The ends lost 4 bases at V and 1 base at J; junction bases unmatched: 4. Germline loops: CDR1 LNHDA, CDR2 SQIVND (reference sequence). CDR3 sequence reads: CASSNRDSSNQPQHF. CDR3 sequence (DNA): TGTGCCAGTAGTAACCGGGACAGCAGCAATCAGCCCCAGCATTTT.

This clone was detected a few times. The V gene is TRBV25-1, the J gene TRBJ1-2; D is perhaps TRBD1 (5 bases). This CDR3 comprises 11 residues. In germline, CDR1 is MGHDK, CDR2 SYGVNS. Deletions cut 3 bases from V and 7 bases from J, with 6 bases between. The DNA for the CDR3 is TGTGCCAGCAGTGAGACAGCTGGCTACACCTTC. Encoded protein: CASSETAGYTF.

The J gene is TRBJ1-1, the V gene TRBV7-2; 8 nucleotides line up with TRBD1. The trim removed 1 base at V and 0 bases at J, leaving 1 base unmatched. Germline CDR1 is SGHTA and CDR2 is FQGNSA. The CDR3 runs 15 residues. This chain's CDR3 is CASSLGGQVNTEAFF. CDR3 in DNA: TGTGCCAGCAGCTTAGGGGGACAGGTGAACACTGAAGCTTTCTTT.

The chain couples TRBV27 to TRBJ1-1; maybe TRBD1 (6 bases). The CDR3 is 13 residues long. Trimming shortened V by 7 bases and J by 1 base, and 10 bases separated the two germline ends. Germline lookup yields CDR1 MNHEY and CDR2 SMNVEV (reference sequence). CDR3 nucleotides: TGTGCCAGCAAAGGACAGCCGAACACTGAAGCTTTCTTT. This encodes CASKGQPNTEAFF.

The rearrangement uses TRBV7-9 and TRBJ1-2; 8 bases match TRBD1. The germline gives CDR1 SEHNR, CDR2 FQNEAQ (reference sequence). The CDR3 totals 15 residues. With V trimmed by 5 bases and J by 6 bases, 11 bases remained unmatched. CDR3: CASSPFSGTGDGYTF. CDR3 nucleotides: TGTGCCAGCAGCCCCTTCAGCGGGACAGGAGATGGCTACACCTTC. Complete variable domain (other parts from reference TRBV7-9 and TRBJ1-2): DTGVSQNPRHKITKRGQNVTFRCDPISEHNRLYWYRQTLGQGPEFLTYFQNEAQLEKSRLLSDRFSAERPKGSFSTLEIQRTEQGDSAMYLCASSPFSGTGDGYTFGSGTRLTVV.

J is TRBJ2-1 and V is TRBV7-7; D gene uncertain. V was shortened by 5 bases and J by 5 bases, with 10 bases between the two germline ends. The CDR3 is 13 amino acids. Germline CDR1 and CDR2: SSHAT and FNYEAQ (reference sequence). The chain's CDR3 is CASSKQPNNEQFF. In nucleotides, the CDR3 is TGTGCCAGCAGCAAACAGCCCAACAATGAGCAGTTCTTC.

The chain is built from TRBV11-1 and TRBJ1-2; the match to TRBD1 covers 7 bases. Germline assignment: CDR1 SGHAT and CDR2 FQDESV (reference sequence). This CDR3 comprises 13 residues. Losses at the gene ends were 3 bases for V and 3 bases for J; bases not matched to a gene: 1. The CDR3 here is CASSLGTDYGYTF. Here the CDR3 DNA reads TGTGCCAGCAGCTTGGGGACAGACTATGGCTACACCTTC. The variable domain in full, with the rest retrieved from reference TRBV11-1 and TRBJ1-2, is EAEVAQSPRYKITEKSQAVAFWCDPISGHATLYWYRQILGQGPELLVQFQDESVVDDSQLPKDRFSAERLKGVDSTLKIQPAELGDSAMYLCASSLGTDYGYTFGSGTRLTVV.

As to this clone: One end of the junction fails to match germline, which may point to a read error. The CDR3 nucleotides read TGTGCCAGCAGCTCGTTAGAGACAGTTACGCAGTATTTT. Translating gives CASSSLETVTQYF. This chain uses TRBV5-4 with TRBJ2-3; perhaps TRBD1 as D (5 bases). Looked up from germline, CDR1 is SGHNT and CDR2 is YYREEE (reference sequence). This CDR3 comprises 13 residues. The variable domain in full, completed from reference TRBV5-4 and TRBJ2-3, reads ETGVTQSPTHLIKTRGQQVTLRCSSQSGHNTVSWYQQALGQGPQFIFQYYREEENGRGNFPPRFSGLQFPNYSSELNVNALELDDSALYLCASSSLETVTQYFGPGTRLTVL.